The entry below describes one T cell receptor beta chain. Its antigen is unknown. The same CDR3 can be traced to other DNA sequences in this sample. These data are taken from a study of cytomegalovirus exposure and HLA in healthy donors. Whole-study results and caveats: Prior analysis indicated that the majority of TCR beta V segments exhibited productivity approximately 87% or approximately 30% of the time. While the bulk of TCR sequences proved rare, some public TCRs turned up in many donors. For TCR beta chains, V- and J-gene trimming was later linked to a missense DCLRE1C variant.

The primer mix had 60 Vbeta and 13 Jbeta primers. The method was immunoSEQ multiplex PCR; TCRdb's version includes in-frame clones alone and lacks a portion of them. Among about 120,000 clones, approximately 80% were seen once, and the ten largest hold roughly 9.8%. This CDR3 has 14 amino acids. The germline V gene has CDR1 SGHAT and CDR2 FQNNGV. Trimming stripped 0 bases from V and 0 bases from J, with 6 bases between. The sequencing sample was made of PBMCs. This receptor was taken from a middle-aged man in good health and CMV-seropositive. This chain joins TRBV11-2 and TRBJ2-7; a possible D gene is TRBD1 (6 bases). Here the CDR3 DNA reads TGTGCCAGCAGCTTAGACAGGGGCTCCTACGAGCAGTACTTC. Protein product: CASSLDRGSYEQYF.